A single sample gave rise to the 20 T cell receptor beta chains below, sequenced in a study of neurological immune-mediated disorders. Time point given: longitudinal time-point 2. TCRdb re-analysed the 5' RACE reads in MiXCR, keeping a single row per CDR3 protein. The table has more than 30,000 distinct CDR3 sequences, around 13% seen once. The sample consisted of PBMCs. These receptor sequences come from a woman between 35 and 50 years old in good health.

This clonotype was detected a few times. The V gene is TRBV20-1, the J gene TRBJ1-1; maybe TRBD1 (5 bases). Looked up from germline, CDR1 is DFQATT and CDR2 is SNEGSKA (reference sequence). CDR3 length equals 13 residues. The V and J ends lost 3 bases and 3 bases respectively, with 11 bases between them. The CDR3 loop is CSARRGSDTEAFF. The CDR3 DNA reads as TGCAGTGCTAGGCGGGGGAGCGACACTGAAGCTTTCTTT.

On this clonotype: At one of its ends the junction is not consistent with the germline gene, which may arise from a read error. This CDR3 is CASSLAENTEAFF. The CDR3 DNA reads TGTGCTAGCAGCTTAGCCGAGAACACTGAAGCTTTCTTT. V usage is TRBV7-7 and J usage is TRBJ1-1; no firm D call. Germline V gene data show CDR1 as SSHAT and CDR2 as FNYEAQ (reference sequence). The CDR3 is 13 amino acids. Full variable domain (missing parts from reference TRBV7-7 and TRBJ1-1): GAGVSQSPRYKVTKRGQDVTLRCDPISSHATLYWYQQALGQGPEFLTYFNYEAQPDKSGLPSDRFSAERPEGSISTLTIQRTEQRDSAMYRCASSLAENTEAFFGQGTRLTVV.

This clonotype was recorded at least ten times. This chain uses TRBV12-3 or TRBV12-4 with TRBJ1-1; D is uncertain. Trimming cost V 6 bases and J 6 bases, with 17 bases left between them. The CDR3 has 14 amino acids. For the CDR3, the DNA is TGTGCCAGCAGCCAATCCCCCGCGCCCCCTGAAGCTTTCTTT. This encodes CASSQSPAPPEAFF.

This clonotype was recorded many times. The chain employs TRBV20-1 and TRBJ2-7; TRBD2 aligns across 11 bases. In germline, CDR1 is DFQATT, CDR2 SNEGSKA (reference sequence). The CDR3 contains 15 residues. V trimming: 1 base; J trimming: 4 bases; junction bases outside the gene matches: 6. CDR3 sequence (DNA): TGCAGTGCTAGAGTACCGGGACTAGCGGTTTACGAGCAGTACTTC. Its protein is CSARVPGLAVYEQYF.

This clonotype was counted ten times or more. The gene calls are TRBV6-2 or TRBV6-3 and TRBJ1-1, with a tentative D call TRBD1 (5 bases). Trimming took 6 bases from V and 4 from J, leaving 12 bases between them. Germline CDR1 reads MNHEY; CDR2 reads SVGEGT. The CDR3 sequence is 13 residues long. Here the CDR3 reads CASRTGSGTEAFF. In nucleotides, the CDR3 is TGTGCCAGCAGAACAGGCAGTGGCACTGAAGCTTTCTTT.

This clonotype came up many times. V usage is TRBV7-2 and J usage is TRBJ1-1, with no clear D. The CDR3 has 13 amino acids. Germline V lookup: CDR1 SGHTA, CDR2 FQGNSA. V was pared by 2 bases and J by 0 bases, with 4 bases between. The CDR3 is CASSLSVNTEAFF. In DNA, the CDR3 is TGTGCCAGCAGCTTAAGTGTGAACACTGAAGCTTTCTTT.

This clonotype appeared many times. CDR3 DNA sequence: TGCAGTGCTAGAGTCGGGGTTACGGATGAGCAGTTCTTC. It encodes CSARVGVTDEQFF. The rearrangement joins TRBV20-1 to TRBJ2-1, with TRBD2 as a possible D gene (5 bases). The CDR3 contains 13 residues. Trimming removed 1 base at V and 8 bases at J, with 12 bases between. The germline gives CDR1 DFQATT, CDR2 SNEGSKA (reference sequence).

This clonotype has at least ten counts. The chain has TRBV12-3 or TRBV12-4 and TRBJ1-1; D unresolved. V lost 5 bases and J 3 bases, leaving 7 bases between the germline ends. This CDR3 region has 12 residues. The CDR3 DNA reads TGTGCCAGCAGTCCTTATTACACTGAAGCTTTCTTT. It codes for CASSPYYTEAFF.

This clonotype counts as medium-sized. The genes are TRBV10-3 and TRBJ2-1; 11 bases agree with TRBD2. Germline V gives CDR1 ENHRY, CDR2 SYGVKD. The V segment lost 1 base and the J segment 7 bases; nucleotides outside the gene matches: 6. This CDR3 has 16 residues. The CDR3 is CAISEFLAGGSNEQFF. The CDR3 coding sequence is TGTGCCATCAGTGAGTTTCTAGCGGGAGGTTCAAATGAGCAGTTCTTC.

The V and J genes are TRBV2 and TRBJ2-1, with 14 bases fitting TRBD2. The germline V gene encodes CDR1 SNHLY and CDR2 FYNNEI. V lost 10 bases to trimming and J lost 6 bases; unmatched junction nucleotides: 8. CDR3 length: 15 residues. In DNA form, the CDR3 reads TGTGCCATTTCGGGACTAGCGGGAGTTAGCAATGAGCAGTTCTTC. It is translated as CAISGLAGVSNEQFF. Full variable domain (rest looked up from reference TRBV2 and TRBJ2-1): EPEVTQTPSHQVTQMGQEVILRCVPISNHLYFYWYRQILGQKVEFLVSFYNNEISEKSEIFDDQFSVERPDGSNFTLKIRSTKLEDSAMYFCAISGLAGVSNEQFFGPGTRLTVL.

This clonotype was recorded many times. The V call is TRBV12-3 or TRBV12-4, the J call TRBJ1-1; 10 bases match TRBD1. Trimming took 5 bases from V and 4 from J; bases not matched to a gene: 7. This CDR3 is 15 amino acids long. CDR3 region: CASSVGQGRITEAFF. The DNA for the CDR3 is TGTGCCAGCAGTGTGGGACAGGGGAGAATCACTGAAGCTTTCTTT.

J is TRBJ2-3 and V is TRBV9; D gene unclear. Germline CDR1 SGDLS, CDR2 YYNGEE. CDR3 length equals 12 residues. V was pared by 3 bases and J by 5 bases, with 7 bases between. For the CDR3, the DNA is TGTGCCAGCAGCGCCCATAAAGATACGCAGTATTTT. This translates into CASSAHKDTQYF.

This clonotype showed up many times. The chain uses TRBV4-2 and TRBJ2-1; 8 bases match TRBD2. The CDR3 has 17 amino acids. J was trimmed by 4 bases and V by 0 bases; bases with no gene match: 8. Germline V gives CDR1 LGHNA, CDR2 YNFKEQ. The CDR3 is CASSQEAPGLGYNEQFF. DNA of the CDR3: TGTGCCAGCAGCCAAGAGGCGCCGGGACTAGGGTACAATGAGCAGTTCTTC.

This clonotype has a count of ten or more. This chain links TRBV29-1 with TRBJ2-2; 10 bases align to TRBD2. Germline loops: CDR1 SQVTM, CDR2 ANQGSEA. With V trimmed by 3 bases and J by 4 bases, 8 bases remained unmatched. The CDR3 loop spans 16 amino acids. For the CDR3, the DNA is TGCAGCGTTGAGGCTAGCGGGAGTCTAGTCACCGGGGAGCTGTTTTTT. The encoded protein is CSVEASGSLVTGELFF.

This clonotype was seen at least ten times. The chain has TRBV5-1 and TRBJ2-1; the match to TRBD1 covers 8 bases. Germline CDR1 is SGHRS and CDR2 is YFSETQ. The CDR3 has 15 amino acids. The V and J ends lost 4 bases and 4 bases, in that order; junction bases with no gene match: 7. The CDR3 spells CASSSRTGPYNEQFF. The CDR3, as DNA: TGCGCCAGCAGCAGTAGGACAGGGCCGTACAATGAGCAGTTCTTC.

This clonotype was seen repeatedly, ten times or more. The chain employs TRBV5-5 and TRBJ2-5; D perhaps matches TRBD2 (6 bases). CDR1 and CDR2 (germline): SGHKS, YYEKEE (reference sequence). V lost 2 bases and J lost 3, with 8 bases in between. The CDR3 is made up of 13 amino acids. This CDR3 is CASSLTGEETQYF. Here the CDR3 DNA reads TGTGCCAGCAGCTTAACGGGGGAAGAGACCCAGTACTTC.

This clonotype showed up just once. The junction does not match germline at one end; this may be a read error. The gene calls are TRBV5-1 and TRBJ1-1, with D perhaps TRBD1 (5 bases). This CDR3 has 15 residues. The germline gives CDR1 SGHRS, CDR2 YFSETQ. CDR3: CANSLDDTLGTEASF. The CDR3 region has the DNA TGCGCCAACAGCTTGGACGACACCTTGGGGACTGAAGCTTCCTTT.

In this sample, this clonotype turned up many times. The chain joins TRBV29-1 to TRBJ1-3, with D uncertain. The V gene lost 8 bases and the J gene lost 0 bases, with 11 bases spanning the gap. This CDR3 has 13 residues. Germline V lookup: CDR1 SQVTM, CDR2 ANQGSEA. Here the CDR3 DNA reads TGCAGCTTTTCTCCTCCCTCTGGAAACACCATATATTTT. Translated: CSFSPPSGNTIYF.

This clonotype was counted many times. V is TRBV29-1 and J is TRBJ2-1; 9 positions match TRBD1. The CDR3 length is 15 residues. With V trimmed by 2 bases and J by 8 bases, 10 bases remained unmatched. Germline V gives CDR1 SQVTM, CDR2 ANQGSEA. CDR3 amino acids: CSVETGTGSRDEQFF. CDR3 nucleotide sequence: TGCAGCGTTGAAACCGGGACAGGGAGTAGAGATGAGCAGTTCTTC.

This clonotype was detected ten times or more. CDR3 DNA: TGCAGTGCTTTGGGTGCGGGAGCGGTCGACGAGCAGTACTTC. This translates into CSALGAGAVDEQYF. The V call is TRBV20-1, the J call TRBJ2-7, with 7 nucleotides matching TRBD2. The CDR3 has 14 residues. The ends lost 5 bases at V and 5 bases at J; junction bases unmatched: 12. CDR1 is DFQATT and CDR2 is SNEGSKA in the germline V gene (reference sequence).